This T cell receptor (beta chain) was captured by sequencing in a study of Ad26.COV2.S vaccination and SARS-CoV-2 variants. Turning to the study itself: A participant enrolled in the COV1001 Ad26.COV2.S trial arm provided the sample. General observations from the study: Following vaccination, spike-specific CD8+ and CD4+ T cell responses reportedly exhibited substantial breadth.

Comment on this clone: Its cognate antigen is unknown.

CDR1 and CDR2 (germline): SNHLY, FYNNEI. The V gene lost 8 bases and the J gene lost 10 bases, with 15 bases spanning the gap. The length of the CDR3 is 12 residues. Clones were sequenced by immunoSEQ multiplex PCR, and TCRdb holds only the in-frame ones, with some missing. The data contain 300,000 to 350,000 clones, roughly nine tenths of them singletons. Treatment: about 20 received Ad26.COV2.S at low or high dose, single or two shots; several received placebo; per-sample allocation not given. It was on day 63 after the first vaccine or placebo injection that samples were taken. The sequences come from peripheral blood, collected in a trial of Ad26.COV2.S vaccine versus placebo. The clonotype was recovered from a person aged 18-60 years who received the Ad26.COV2.S COVID-19 vaccine or a placebo. The rearrangement links TRBV2 to TRBJ2-1, with D perhaps matching TRBD1 (6 bases). The chain's CDR3 is CASEQQGVEQFF. The CDR3, as DNA: TGTGCCAGCGAGCAACAGGGCGTCGAGCAGTTCTTC.